This T cell receptor (beta chain) was captured by sequencing in a study of T cell repertoires and HLA-DP antigens listed by TCRdb under 2018. Concerning the study at large: The study used an in vitro model of CD4+ T cell alloreactivity against allogeneic HLA-DP presented by transduced HeLa cells. The two alloantigens modelled structurally similar versus dissimilar alloantigens, differing from self at one and nine to ten peptide-binding groove amino acids, respectively. The three donors, two male and one female, ranged from the 18-to-29 to the 60-to-69 age band. An average DNA input of about 210 ng was used for sorted CD137+CD4+ samples, compared with approximately 1,300 ng for pre-culture CD4+ samples. The investigation overall reported the following: Similar clonality (about 0.41) was observed for sorted CD137+ cells against both alloantigens, and this clonality was much higher than that observed in pre-culture samples (around 0.036). Average cumulative frequency of clones undetected before culture was approximately 40% against one allele and roughly 54% against the other. Naive and memory CD4+ repertoires were not analysed separately. The study was limited by having just three donors, by relying on a non-physiological HeLa antigen-presenting system, and by using total CD4+ cells as responders.

Untouched CD4+ T cells were isolated from Ficoll-separated PBMC by magnetic bead negative selection, reaching an average purity of roughly 98%. Untouched CD4+ T cells were isolated with magnetic beads from Ficoll-separated PBMC, and a purity of about 98% was reached with negligible CD8+ contamination. Donors were three healthy blood donors whose buffy coats supplied peripheral blood mononuclear cells. CMV seronegative status was shared by all three donors. Genomic DNA was extracted with the DNeasy Blood & Tissue Kit. TCRB sequencing was performed on genomic DNA from sorted CD137+CD4+ cells and pre-culture CD4+ baseline samples from each subject. The CDR3 runs 16 amino acids, cysteine and phenylalanine included. Just the 48-base CDR3 DNA is kept, in frame starting at base 1. CDR1 and CDR2 were assigned from the germline V gene as SGHTA and FQGNSA. Unmatched junction bases come to 4, with V trimmed by 5 bases and J by 0 bases.

The immunoSEQ multiplex PCR, with forward primers for 54 TRBV segments and reverse primers for 13 TRBJ segments, was used to amplify TCRB CDR3 regions. Pre-culture CD4+ samples were sequenced at deep resolution with a target of 200,000 or so T cell genomes. Sequencing of amplicons was performed on an Illumina HiSeq System, and 87 bp reads covering the CDR3 were generated. The source study handled its data this way. PCR and sequencing errors in the reads were corrected, and CDR3 regions were defined by aligning to IMGT reference sequences. Template and unique rearrangement counts were estimated using synthetic template pools. Clonality was computed as 1 minus Pielou's evenness. The Daley-Smith estimator was used to estimate richness. Repertoire overlap was measured with Morisita's index. A clone counted as low-abundance if it appeared in cultured samples but went undetected in the pre-culture repertoire of the same donor. Imported from immuneACCESS, the table was reduced by TCRdb to in-frame sequences with V and J called. These copies leave out some clones; in studies compared against another copy, an unresolved V gene accounts for under half, and the cause of the remainder is not known. D and trimming come from the DNA, and the V and J calls and clone size come from that table. The sample table shows about 89,000 clones, and about 89% are seen once. Clones ranked in the top ten supply approximately 1.5% of the sample.

About this clone itself: Its antigen is still unknown. Base qualities are not recorded, but no much larger clone differs from it by a single base.

Rearrangement joined TRBV7-2 to TRBJ2-2; the junction holds 9 bases that match TRBD2. Material: CD4+ T cells from PBMCs. This clonotype originated in a man in his forties or fifties in good health and CMV-seronegative. The nucleotide sequence is TGTGCCAGCAGCAAAACTAGCGGGCCGAACACCGGGGAGCTGTTTTTT. This translates into CASSKTSGPNTGELFF.